This TCR beta chain originates from a study of shared clonotypes between healthy human individuals. The CDR3 runs 16 residues. CDR1 is MNHEY, CDR2 SMNVEV, per germline (reference sequence). The V gene lost 4 bases and the J gene lost 1 base, with 13 bases spanning the gap. Some clones are missing from TCRdb's copy, which holds only in-frame ones; the method was immunoSEQ multiplex PCR. Of about 1.1 million clones in the sample, 70% to 85% were seen once. The sequenced material came from memory CD4+ T cells from PBMCs. Sample subset: CD45RA-negative fraction. The chain couples TRBV27 to TRBJ1-4, with D maybe TRBD1 (6 bases). The sequence came from a man younger than 35 in good health. Some clones in this sample may be carry-over from other donors' samples. CDR3 sequence: CASSSRGGGTNEKLFF. CDR3 bases: TGTGCCAGCAGTTCGCGAGGAGGGGGAACTAATGAAAAACTGTTTTTT.